A selection of T cell receptor beta chains follows, all from one sample in a study of shared clonotypes between healthy human individuals. TCRdb's copy holds only in-frame clones and misses some; the assay was immunoSEQ multiplex PCR. Of around 350,000 clones listed, more than 60% are singletons. Sequencing was carried out using memory CD4+ T cells sorted from blood. These receptors came from a man aged 25 to 40 in good health. CDR3s include the opening cysteine and the closing phenylalanine or tryptophan. The D gene is left open where the match is weak. The size of a clone is reported for some rows only, either as once, few or many, or as a class for expanded clones.

j_call: TRBJ2-3
d_call: -
v_call: TRBV27
clone_size: -
cdr3_aa: CASSLYLAISTDTQYF
cdr3_nt: TGTGCCAGCAGTTTATACCTAGCCATTAGCACAGATACGCAGTATTTT

j_call: TRBJ1-1
d_call: -
v_call: TRBV9
clone_size: -
cdr3_aa: CASSVAGDTEAFF
cdr3_nt: TGTGCCAGCAGCGTAGCAGGGGATACTGAAGCTTTCTTT

j_call: TRBJ2-1
d_call: TRBD2
v_call: TRBV27
clone_size: -
cdr3_aa: CASSLEYRLAGDNEQFF
cdr3_nt: TGTGCCAGCAGTTTAGAATATCGACTAGCGGGCGACAATGAGCAGTTCTTC

j_call: TRBJ2-1
d_call: -
v_call: TRBV10-3
clone_size: -
cdr3_aa: CAISESTTGGEDEQFF
cdr3_nt: TGTGCCATCAGTGAGTCGACGACAGGTGGGGAGGATGAGCAGTTCTTC

j_call: TRBJ1-2
d_call: -
v_call: TRBV19
clone_size: -
cdr3_aa: CASSIKNRVLNYGYTF
cdr3_nt: TGTGCCAGTAGTATCAAGAACAGGGTGTTGAACTATGGCTACACCTTC

j_call: TRBJ2-7
d_call: -
v_call: TRBV10-3
clone_size: -
cdr3_aa: CATGGPYEQYF
cdr3_nt: TGTGCCACAGGGGGGCCCTACGAGCAGTACTTC

j_call: TRBJ1-4
d_call: -
v_call: TRBV6-5
clone_size: -
cdr3_aa: CASGYRNEKLFF
cdr3_nt: TGTGCCAGTGGGTACAGGAATGAAAAACTGTTTTTT

j_call: TRBJ2-5
d_call: -
v_call: TRBV6-5
clone_size: -
cdr3_aa: CASSYSLRGAKTQYF
cdr3_nt: TGTGCCAGCAGTTACTCTCTCCGGGGGGCGAAGACCCAGTACTTC

j_call: TRBJ1-4
d_call: -
v_call: TRBV11-2
clone_size: -
cdr3_aa: CASSFTNGINEKLFF
cdr3_nt: TGTGCCAGCAGCTTCACGAACGGAATTAATGAAAAACTGTTTTTT

j_call: TRBJ1-5
d_call: -
v_call: TRBV19
clone_size: -
cdr3_aa: CASEDYSNQPQHF
cdr3_nt: TGTGCCAGTGAGGATTATAGCAATCAGCCCCAGCATTTT

j_call: TRBJ2-1
d_call: TRBD2
v_call: TRBV5-1
clone_size: -
cdr3_aa: CASSLGIAGGSYNEQFF
cdr3_nt: TGCGCCAGCAGCTTGGGCATAGCGGGAGGGTCTTACAATGAGCAGTTCTTC

j_call: TRBJ2-3
d_call: -
v_call: TRBV7-2
clone_size: -
cdr3_aa: CASDPGNLLRSSTDTQYF
cdr3_nt: TGTGCCAGCGACCCAGGCAATTTACTCCGCTCTAGCACAGATACGCAGTATTTT

j_call: TRBJ2-7
d_call: TRBD2
v_call: TRBV7-9
clone_size: -
cdr3_aa: CASSSPGGDYEQYF
cdr3_nt: TGTGCCAGCAGCTCCCCGGGGGGGGACTACGAGCAGTACTTC

j_call: TRBJ2-7
d_call: -
v_call: TRBV2
clone_size: -
cdr3_aa: CASSFGPRSHF
cdr3_nt: TGTGCCAGCAGCTTCGGGCCCCGGAGTCACTTC

j_call: TRBJ2-2
d_call: TRBD2
v_call: TRBV10-3
clone_size: -
cdr3_aa: CAIRGLENTGELFF
cdr3_nt: TGTGCCATCAGGGGACTAGAGAACACCGGGGAGCTGTTTTTT

j_call: TRBJ2-5
d_call: TRBD2
v_call: TRBV19
clone_size: -
cdr3_aa: CASSRGTSGSPQYF
cdr3_nt: TGTGCCAGTAGCAGGGGGACTAGCGGGAGTCCCCAGTACTTC

j_call: TRBJ2-7
d_call: -
v_call: TRBV7-2
clone_size: few
cdr3_aa: CASSLEAEYEQYF
cdr3_nt: TGTGCCAGCAGCCTAGAAGCGGAATACGAGCAGTACTTC

j_call: TRBJ2-7
d_call: -
v_call: TRBV2
clone_size: -
cdr3_aa: CASAPPNSGLSYEQYF
cdr3_nt: TGTGCCAGCGCCCCCCCGAATAGCGGACTCTCCTACGAGCAGTACTTC

j_call: TRBJ2-7
d_call: -
v_call: TRBV2
clone_size: -
cdr3_aa: CASRAGYEQYF
cdr3_nt: TGTGCCAGCAGAGCAGGGTACGAGCAGTACTTC

j_call: TRBJ1-5
d_call: -
v_call: TRBV6-6
clone_size: -
cdr3_aa: CASSYSSQGHQPQHF
cdr3_nt: TGTGCCAGCAGTTACTCGAGTCAGGGTCATCAGCCCCAGCATTTT

j_call: TRBJ2-1
d_call: -
v_call: TRBV5-5
clone_size: -
cdr3_aa: CASSLTGASYNEQFF
cdr3_nt: TGTGCCAGCAGCCTCACAGGAGCCTCCTACAATGAGCAGTTCTTC

j_call: TRBJ2-7
d_call: TRBD2
v_call: TRBV30
clone_size: -
cdr3_aa: CAWRASGSREQYF
cdr3_nt: TGTGCCTGGAGGGCTAGCGGGAGCCGCGAGCAGTACTTC

j_call: TRBJ2-6
d_call: TRBD1
v_call: TRBV29-1
clone_size: -
cdr3_aa: CSVGDRAGANVLTF
cdr3_nt: TGCAGCGTTGGAGACAGGGCTGGGGCCAACGTCCTGACTTTC

j_call: TRBJ2-7
d_call: TRBD2
v_call: TRBV6-4
clone_size: -
cdr3_aa: CASSDQTSGSTYEQYF
cdr3_nt: TGTGCCAGCAGTGACCAGACTAGCGGGAGTACGTACGAGCAGTACTTC

j_call: TRBJ2-6
d_call: -
v_call: TRBV4-3
clone_size: once
cdr3_aa: CASSQEAVSGANVLTF
cdr3_nt: TGCGCCAGCAGCCAAGAGGCAGTCTCTGGGGCCAACGTCCTGACTTTC

j_call: TRBJ2-3
d_call: -
v_call: TRBV11-2
clone_size: -
cdr3_aa: CAVAGVGTDTQYF
cdr3_nt: TGTGCCGTTGCAGGGGTCGGCACAGATACGCAGTATTTT

j_call: TRBJ2-7
d_call: -
v_call: TRBV7-3
clone_size: -
cdr3_aa: CASSLISGEQYF
cdr3_nt: TGTGCCAGCAGCTTAATCTCAGGCGAGCAGTACTTC

j_call: TRBJ1-4
d_call: TRBD1
v_call: TRBV7-2
clone_size: -
cdr3_aa: CASRSIRTGGLFF
cdr3_nt: TGTGCCAGCAGGAGCATTAGGACAGGGGGACTGTTTTTT

j_call: TRBJ2-7
d_call: -
v_call: TRBV9
clone_size: -
cdr3_aa: CASSRGGQGAYEQYF
cdr3_nt: TGTGCCAGCAGCCGGGGAGGGCAGGGGGCCTACGAGCAGTACTTC

j_call: TRBJ2-3
d_call: -
v_call: TRBV29-1
clone_size: -
cdr3_aa: CSVEAWDGTDTQYF
cdr3_nt: TGCAGCGTTGAGGCGTGGGACGGAACAGATACGCAGTATTTT

j_call: TRBJ2-3
d_call: -
v_call: TRBV14
clone_size: -
cdr3_aa: CASSQGRHWTDTQYF
cdr3_nt: TGTGCCAGCAGCCAAGGCAGGCATTGGACAGATACGCAGTATTTT

j_call: TRBJ1-1
d_call: TRBD1
v_call: TRBV5-1
clone_size: -
cdr3_aa: CASSLAGDRGRNTEAFF
cdr3_nt: TGCGCCAGCAGCTTGGCAGGGGACAGGGGGCGTAACACTGAAGCTTTCTTT

j_call: TRBJ1-2
d_call: TRBD1
v_call: TRBV29-1
clone_size: few
cdr3_aa: CSVGTDTFYGYTF
cdr3_nt: TGCAGCGTCGGGACAGATACTTTCTATGGCTACACCTTC

j_call: TRBJ2-7
d_call: TRBD2
v_call: TRBV7-2
clone_size: -
cdr3_aa: CASQRGRYEQYF
cdr3_nt: TGTGCCAGCCAGCGGGGGCGCTACGAGCAGTACTTC

j_call: TRBJ2-1
d_call: TRBD2
v_call: TRBV5-1
clone_size: -
cdr3_aa: CASSLAEAGEANEQFF
cdr3_nt: TGCGCCAGCAGCTTGGCCGAAGCGGGAGAGGCGAATGAGCAGTTCTTC

j_call: TRBJ2-7
d_call: TRBD2
v_call: TRBV19
clone_size: -
cdr3_aa: CASSISGSRGTYEQYF
cdr3_nt: TGTGCCAGTAGTATTAGCGGGAGTCGGGGGACCTACGAGCAGTACTTC

j_call: TRBJ2-1
d_call: -
v_call: TRBV11-2
clone_size: few
cdr3_aa: CASSLDSYNEQFF
cdr3_nt: TGTGCCAGCAGCTTGGACTCCTACAATGAGCAGTTCTTC

j_call: TRBJ2-1
d_call: -
v_call: TRBV11-2
clone_size: -
cdr3_aa: CASGIGSNGNEQFF
cdr3_nt: TGTGCCAGCGGTATAGGGTCCAACGGTAATGAGCAGTTCTTC